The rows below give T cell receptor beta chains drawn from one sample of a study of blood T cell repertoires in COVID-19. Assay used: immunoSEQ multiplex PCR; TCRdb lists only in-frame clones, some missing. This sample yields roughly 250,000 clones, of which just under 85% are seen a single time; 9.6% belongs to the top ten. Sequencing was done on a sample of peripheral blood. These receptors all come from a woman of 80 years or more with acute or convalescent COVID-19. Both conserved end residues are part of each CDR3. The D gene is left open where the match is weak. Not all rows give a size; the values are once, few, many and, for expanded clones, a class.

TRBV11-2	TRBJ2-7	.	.	CASSLAGQSSSYEQYF	TGTGCCAGCAGCTTAGCCGGACAGTCAAGCTCCTACGAGCAGTACTTC
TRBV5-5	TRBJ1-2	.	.	CASSLVYRPSGETYGYTF	TGTGCCAGCAGCTTGGTATACAGACCGTCCGGGGAGACTTATGGCTACACCTTC
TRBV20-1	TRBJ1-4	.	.	CSASGREGEKLFF	TGCAGTGCTAGTGGCAGGGAGGGGGAAAAACTGTTTTTT
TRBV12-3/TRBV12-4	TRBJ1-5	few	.	CASSFHTNQPQHF	TGTGCCAGCAGTTTCCACACCAATCAGCCCCAGCATTTT
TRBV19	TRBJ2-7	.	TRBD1	CASSIGAEGAGYEQYF	TGTGCCAGTAGTATAGGGGCAGAGGGGGCTGGCTACGAGCAGTACTTC
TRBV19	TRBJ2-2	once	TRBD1	CASRNDRGNGELFF	TGTGCCAGTAGAAACGACAGGGGAAACGGGGAGCTGTTTTTT
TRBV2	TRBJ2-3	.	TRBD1	CASSQDRGWADTQYF	TGTGCCAGCAGTCAGGACAGGGGATGGGCAGATACGCAGTATTTT
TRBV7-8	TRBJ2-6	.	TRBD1	CASSLGQGGTSGANVLTF	TGTGCCAGCAGCTTAGGACAGGGGGGAACCTCTGGGGCCAACGTCCTGACTTTC
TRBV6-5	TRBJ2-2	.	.	CATSKLVGELFF	TGTGCCACCAGCAAGCTCGTCGGGGAGCTGTTTTTT
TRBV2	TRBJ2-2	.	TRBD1	CASSPPNRGNPPGELFF	TGTGCCAGCAGTCCTCCTAACAGGGGGAATCCCCCCGGGGAGCTGTTTTTT
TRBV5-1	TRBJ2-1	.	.	CASSLEGAAYNEQFF	TGCGCCAGCAGCTTGGAAGGGGCAGCCTACAATGAGCAGTTCTTC
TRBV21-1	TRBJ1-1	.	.	CASSKEGTGPNTEAFF	TGTGCCAGCAGCAAAGAGGGGACAGGACCGAACACTGAAGCTTTCTTT
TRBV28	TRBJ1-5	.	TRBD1	CASKPHPGQGSFQPQHF	TGTGCCAGCAAACCCCACCCGGGACAGGGCTCGTTCCAGCCCCAGCATTTT
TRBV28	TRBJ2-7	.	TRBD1	CASSRQGGEQYF	TGTGCCAGCAGTCGACAGGGTGGCGAGCAGTACTTC
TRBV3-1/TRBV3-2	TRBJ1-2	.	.	CASSQDYRAPGYTF	TGTGCCAGCAGCCAAGATTACAGGGCCCCGGGCTACACCTTC
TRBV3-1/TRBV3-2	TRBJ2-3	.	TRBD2	CASSRTSGGTSTDTQYF	TGTGCCAGCAGTCGGACTAGCGGGGGGACCAGCACAGATACGCAGTATTTT
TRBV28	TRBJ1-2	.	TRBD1	CASEQGNYGYTF	TGTGCCAGCGAACAGGGGAACTATGGCTACACCTTC
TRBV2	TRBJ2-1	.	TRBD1	CASMGQGNEQFF	TGTGCCAGCATGGGACAGGGCAATGAGCAGTTCTTC
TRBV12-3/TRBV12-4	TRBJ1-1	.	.	CASRTDSKFEAFF	TGTGCCAGCAGGACGGACAGTAAATTTGAAGCTTTCTTT
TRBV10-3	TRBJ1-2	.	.	CAISEVKATENYGYTF	TGTGCCATCAGTGAGGTTAAGGCGACAGAGAACTATGGCTACACCTTC
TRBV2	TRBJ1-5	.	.	CASSDSRVQPQHF	TGTGCCAGCAGTGATTCGAGGGTTCAGCCCCAGCATTTT
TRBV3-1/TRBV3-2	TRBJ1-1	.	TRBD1	CASSRQGDSMNTEAFF	TGTGCCAGCAGCCGACAGGGGGATTCCATGAACACTGAAGCTTTCTTT
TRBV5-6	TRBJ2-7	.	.	CASSTHDSSAVYEQYF	TGTGCCAGCAGCACCCATGACTCCTCCGCGGTCTACGAGCAGTACTTC
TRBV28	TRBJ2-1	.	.	CASSPTGEQFF	TGTGCCAGCAGCCCTACAGGGGAGCAGTTCTTC
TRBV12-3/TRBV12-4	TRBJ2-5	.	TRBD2	CASGREVETQYF	TGTGCCAGCGGGAGGGAGGTAGAGACCCAGTACTTC
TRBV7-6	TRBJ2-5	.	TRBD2	CASSPSGGLPQETQYF	TGTGCCAGCAGCCCGAGCGGGGGGCTCCCCCAAGAGACCCAGTACTTC
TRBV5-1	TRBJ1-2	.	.	CASSSSGDGYTF	TGCGCCAGCAGCTCCTCCGGGGATGGCTACACCTTC
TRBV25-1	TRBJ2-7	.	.	CASTRGWFDEQYF	TGTGCCAGCACCAGAGGTTGGTTCGACGAGCAGTACTTC
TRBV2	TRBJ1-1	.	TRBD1	CASSGQGHTEAFF	TGTGCCAGCAGTGGACAGGGACACACTGAAGCTTTCTTT
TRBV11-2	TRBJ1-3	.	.	CASSLVVTGSGNTIYF	TGTGCCAGCAGCTTAGTCGTCACAGGCTCTGGAAACACCATATATTTT
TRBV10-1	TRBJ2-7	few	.	CASSVRVAAHEQYF	TGCGCCAGCAGTGTGAGGGTTGCAGCACACGAGCAGTACTTC
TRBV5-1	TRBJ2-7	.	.	CASSLPSSYEQYF	TGCGCCAGCAGCTTACCCAGCTCCTACGAGCAGTACTTC
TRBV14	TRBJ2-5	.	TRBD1	CASSPRQGPQETQYF	TGTGCCAGCAGCCCCCGACAGGGACCCCAAGAGACCCAGTACTTC
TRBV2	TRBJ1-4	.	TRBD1	CASKGQSTTNEKLFF	TGTGCCAGCAAGGGACAGAGTACAACTAATGAAAAACTGTTTTTT
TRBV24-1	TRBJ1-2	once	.	CATSDGLYGYTF	TGTGCCACCAGTGACGGACTTTATGGCTACACCTTC
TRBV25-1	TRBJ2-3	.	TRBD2	CASSRRGGLPSTDTQYF	TGTGCCAGCTCACGCCGGGGGGGCCTCCCCAGCACAGATACGCAGTATTTT
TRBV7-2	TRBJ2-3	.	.	CASTLPTDTQYF	TGTGCCAGCACCCTACCGACAGATACGCAGTATTTT
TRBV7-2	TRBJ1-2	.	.	CASSLGSPPGYGYTF	TGTGCCAGCAGCTTAGGTTCGCCCCCCGGCTATGGCTACACCTTC
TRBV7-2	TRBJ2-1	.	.	CTSSLLYSNNEQFF	TGTACCAGCAGCTTGTTGTACAGTAACAATGAGCAGTTCTTC
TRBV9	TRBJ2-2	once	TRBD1	CASSGGTGTGELFF	TGTGCCAGCAGCGGCGGGACAGGGACCGGGGAGCTGTTTTTT
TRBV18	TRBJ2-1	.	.	CASSPGRGDEQFF	TGTGCCAGCTCACCAGGCAGGGGCGATGAGCAGTTCTTC
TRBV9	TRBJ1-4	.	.	CASSSSISSEKLFF	TGTGCCAGCAGCTCCTCAATTTCGAGCGAAAAACTGTTTTTT
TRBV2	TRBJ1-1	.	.	CASRRRALNTEAFF	TGTGCCAGCAGGAGGAGGGCTCTAAACACTGAAGCTTTCTTT
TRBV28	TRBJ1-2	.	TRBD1	CASSSAGQGGNYGYTF	TGTGCCAGCAGTTCCGCGGGACAGGGAGGTAACTATGGCTACACCTTC
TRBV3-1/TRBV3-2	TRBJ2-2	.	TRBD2	CASSQYNGGAGTGELFF	TGTGCCAGCAGCCAATATAACGGGGGGGCAGGCACCGGGGAGCTGTTTTTT
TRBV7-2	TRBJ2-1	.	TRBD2	CASSLGGREQFF	TGTGCCAGCAGTCTGGGGGGGAGGGAGCAGTTCTTC
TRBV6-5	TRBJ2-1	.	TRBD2	CATASGGAVYNEQFF	TGTGCCACGGCTAGCGGGGGGGCAGTGTACAATGAGCAGTTCTTC
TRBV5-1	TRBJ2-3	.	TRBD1	CASSLVGTGTTDTQYF	TGCGCCAGCAGCTTGGTGGGGACAGGTACCACAGATACGCAGTATTTT
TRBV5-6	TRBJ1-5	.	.	CASSEAGAQGQPQHF	TGTGCCAGCAGCGAGGCGGGGGCGCAAGGCCAGCCCCAGCATTTT
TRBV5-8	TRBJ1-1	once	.	CASRSTAGTEAFF	TGTGCCAGCAGGTCGACAGCGGGCACTGAAGCTTTCTTT